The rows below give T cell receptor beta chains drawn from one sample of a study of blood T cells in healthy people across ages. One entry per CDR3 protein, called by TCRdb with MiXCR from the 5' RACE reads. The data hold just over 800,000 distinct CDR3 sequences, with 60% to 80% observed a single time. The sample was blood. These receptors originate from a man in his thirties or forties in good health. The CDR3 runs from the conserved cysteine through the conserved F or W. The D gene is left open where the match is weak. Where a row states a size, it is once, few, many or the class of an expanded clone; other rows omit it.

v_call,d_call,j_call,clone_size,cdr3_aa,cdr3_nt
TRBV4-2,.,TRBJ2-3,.,CASSPHSGGASTDTQYF,TGTGCCAGCAGCCCACACTCTGGGGGTGCTAGCACAGATACGCAGTATTTT
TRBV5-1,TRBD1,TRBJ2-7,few,CASSWDSGRYEQYF,TGCGCCAGCAGCTGGGACAGTGGTCGATACGAGCAGTACTTC
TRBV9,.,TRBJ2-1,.,CASSAPPGIYNEQFF,TGTGCCAGCAGCGCCCCCCCCGGGATCTACAATGAGCAGTTCTTC
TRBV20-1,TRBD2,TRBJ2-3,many,CSARAGGSDTQYF,TGCAGTGCTAGAGCGGGGGGGTCAGATACGCAGTATTTT
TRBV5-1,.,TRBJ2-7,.,CASSTATARYEQYF,TGCGCCAGCAGCACCGCAACAGCTAGGTACGAGCAGTACTTC
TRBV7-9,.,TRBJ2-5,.,CASSNLGVETGETQYF,TGTGCCAGCAGTAACCTCGGGGTGGAAACGGGGGAGACCCAGTACTTC
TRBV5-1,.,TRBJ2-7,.,CASSLAAAGRSEQYF,TGCGCCAGCAGCTTGGCCGCGGCAGGGAGGTCCGAGCAGTACTTC
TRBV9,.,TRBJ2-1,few,CASRGTNNEQFF,TGTGCCAGCAGGGGGACAAACAATGAGCAGTTCTTC
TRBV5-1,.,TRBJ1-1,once,CASSLDFRGIEAFF,TGCGCCAGCAGCTTGGATTTCCGAGGAATCGAAGCTTTCTTT
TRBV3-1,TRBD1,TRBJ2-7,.,CASSLGTGPTYEQYF,TGTGCCAGCAGCCTCGGGACAGGGCCAACCTACGAGCAGTACTTC
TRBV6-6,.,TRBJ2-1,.,CASSSRTQLGYNEQFF,TGTGCCAGCAGTTCTCGGACGCAATTGGGATACAATGAGCAGTTCTTC
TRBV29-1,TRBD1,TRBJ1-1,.,CSVNRGATEAFF,TGCAGCGTTAACAGGGGAGCCACTGAAGCTTTCTTT
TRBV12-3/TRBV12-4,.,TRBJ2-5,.,CASSLREYQETQYF,TGTGCCAGCAGTTTAAGGGAGTACCAAGAGACCCAGTACTTC
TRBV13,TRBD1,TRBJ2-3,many,CASSPRTGGTDTQYF,TGTGCCAGCAGCCCCAGGACAGGGGGCACAGATACGCAGTATTTT
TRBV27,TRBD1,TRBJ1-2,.,CASSTGQRPNYGYTF,TGTGCCAGCAGTACGGGACAGCGACCTAACTATGGCTACACCTTC
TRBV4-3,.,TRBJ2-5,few,CASSQDTGRGKTQYF,TGCGCCAGCAGCCAAGATACGGGACGGGGGAAGACCCAGTACTTC
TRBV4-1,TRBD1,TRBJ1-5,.,CASSQTGTGLQPQHF,TGCGCCAGCAGCCAAACCGGGACAGGGCTTCAGCCCCAGCATTTT
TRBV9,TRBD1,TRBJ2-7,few,CASSPGRDRGPSPYYEQYF,TGTGCCAGCAGCCCCGGGCGGGACAGGGGACCGTCTCCCTACTACGAGCAGTACTTC
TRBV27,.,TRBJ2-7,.,CASSLSLASPTYEQYF,TGTGCCAGCAGTTTATCCCTGGCTAGCCCCACCTACGAGCAGTACTTC
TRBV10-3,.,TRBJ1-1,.,CATSYGGRGTEAFF,TGTGCCACCTCCTATGGTGGGAGGGGGACTGAAGCTTTCTTT
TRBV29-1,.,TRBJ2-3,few,CSVSPDGTDTQYF,TGCAGCGTCTCCCCGGACGGCACAGATACGCAGTATTTT
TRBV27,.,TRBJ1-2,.,CASSFSRGTGAGYTF,TGTGCCAGCAGTTTTTCGAGAGGGACGGGGGCCGGCTACACCTTC
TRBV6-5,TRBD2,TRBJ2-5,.,CASSYGGGLSYNEQYF,TGTGCCAGCAGTTACGGCGGGGGGCTTTCCTACAATGAGCAGTACTTC
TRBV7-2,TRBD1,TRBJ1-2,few,CASSADRALYGYTF,TGTGCCAGCAGCGCGGACAGGGCCCTCTATGGCTACACCTTC
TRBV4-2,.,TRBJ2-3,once,CASSQAFGAGTDTQYF,TGTGCCAGCAGCCAAGCGTTCGGCGCCGGCACAGATACGCAGTATTTT
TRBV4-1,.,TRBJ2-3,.,CASSFDKITDTQYF,TGCGCCAGCTCTTTTGACAAAATCACAGATACGCAGTATTTT
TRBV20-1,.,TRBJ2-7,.,CSARDLGGPAYEQYF,TGCAGTGCTAGAGATCTTGGCGGGCCAGCCTACGAGCAGTACTTC
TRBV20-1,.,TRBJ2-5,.,CSAAPGPAQETQYF,TGCAGTGCTGCCCCGGGACCAGCGCAGGAGACCCAGTACTTC
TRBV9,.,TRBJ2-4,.,CASSEVGNIQYF,TGTGCCAGCAGCGAGGTTGGGAACATTCAGTACTTC
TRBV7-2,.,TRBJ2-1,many,CASSLGTEYNEQFF,TGTGCCAGCAGCTTAGGGACAGAATACAATGAGCAGTTCTTC
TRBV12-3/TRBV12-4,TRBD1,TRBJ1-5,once,CASVKSTGGVGNSNQPQHF,TGTGCCAGCGTAAAATCGACAGGGGGCGTCGGAAATAGCAATCAGCCCCAGCATTTT
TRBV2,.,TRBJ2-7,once,CASSPRQESSYEQYF,TGTGCCAGCAGTCCTCGACAGGAGAGCTCCTACGAGCAGTACTTC
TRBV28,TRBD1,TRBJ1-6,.,CASQTGLYNSPLHF,TGTGCCAGTCAGACAGGGCTCTATAATTCACCCCTCCACTTT
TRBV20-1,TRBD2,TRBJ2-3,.,CSARDFRLAGNTDTQYF,TGCAGTGCTAGAGACTTTAGACTAGCGGGGAACACAGATACGCAGTATTTT
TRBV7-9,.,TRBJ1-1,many,CASSPGRNTEAFF,TGTGCCAGCAGCCCCGGACGGAACACTGAAGCTTTCTTT
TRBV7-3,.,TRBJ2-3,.,CASSLRVAGTDTQYF,TGTGCCAGCAGCTTAAGGGTAGCCGGCACAGATACGCAGTATTTT
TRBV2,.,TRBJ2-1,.,CASNSLANSYNEQFF,TGTGCCAGCAATTCCCTAGCGAACTCCTACAATGAGCAGTTCTTC
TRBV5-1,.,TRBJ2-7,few,CASTTTGSYEQYF,TGCGCCAGCACCACCACAGGATCCTACGAGCAGTACTTC
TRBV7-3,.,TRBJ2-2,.,CASSLGDIAGELFF,TGTGCCAGCAGCTTAGGGGACATAGCCGGGGAGCTGTTTTTT
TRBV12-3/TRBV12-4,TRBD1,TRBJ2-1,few,CASTPRDREENEQFF,TGTGCCAGCACCCCACGGGACAGGGAGGAAAATGAGCAGTTCTTC
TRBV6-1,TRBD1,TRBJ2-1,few,CASSELGTVDEQFF,TGTGCCAGCAGTGAACTCGGGACAGTCGATGAGCAGTTCTTC
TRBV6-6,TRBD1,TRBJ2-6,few,CASSPPGQGAGANVLTF,TGTGCCAGCAGCCCGCCGGGACAGGGTGCTGGGGCCAACGTCCTGACTTTC
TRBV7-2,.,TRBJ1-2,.,CASSLQVGYTF,TGTGCCAGCAGCCTACAGGTTGGCTACACCTTC
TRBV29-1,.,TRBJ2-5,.,CSADETQYF,TGCAGCGCAGACGAGACCCAGTACTTC